This T cell receptor (beta chain) was sequenced in a study of shared clonotypes between healthy human individuals. Concerning this clone: Since a far larger clone is one base different, this is likely a read error. Other DNA sequences in this sample translate to the same CDR3.

Deep-level assay runs were performed. Assay: immunoSEQ multiplex PCR; the TCRdb copy retains only in-frame clones and omits some. The table has a few hundred thousand clones, approximately 80% seen once; the top ten hold around 13%. The study drew its donors from healthy HIV-negative adults without recent acute infections or vaccinations. Sequenced sample: PBMCs. The TCR was taken from a middle-aged woman in good health. Some clones in this sample may be carry-over from other donors' samples.

CDR3 in amino acids: CAWSPGVGANEQYF. In nucleotides, the CDR3 is TGTGCCTGGAGTCCGGGGGTAGGGGCGAACGAGCAGTACTTC. The chain links TRBV30 to TRBJ2-7, with D perhaps matching TRBD2 (6 bases). The germline CDR1 and CDR2 sequences are GTSNPN and SVGIG (reference sequence). CDR3 length equals 14 residues. Trimming shortened V by 2 bases and J by 5 bases, and 16 bases separated the two germline ends.